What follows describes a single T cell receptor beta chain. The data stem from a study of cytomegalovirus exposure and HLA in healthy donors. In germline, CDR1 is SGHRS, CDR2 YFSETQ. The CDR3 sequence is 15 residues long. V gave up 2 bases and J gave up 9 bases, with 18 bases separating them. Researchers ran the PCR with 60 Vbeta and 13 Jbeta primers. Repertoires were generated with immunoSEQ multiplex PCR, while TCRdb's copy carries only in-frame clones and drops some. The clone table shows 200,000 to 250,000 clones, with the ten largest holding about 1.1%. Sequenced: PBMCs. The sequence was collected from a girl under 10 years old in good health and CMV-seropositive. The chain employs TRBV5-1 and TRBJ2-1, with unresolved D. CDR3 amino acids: CASSFPRGEVPEQFF. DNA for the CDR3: TGCGCCAGCAGCTTCCCACGCGGAGAGGTCCCTGAGCAGTTCTTC.